This TCR beta chain was found in a study of CD8 T cells in Susac syndrome. In blood CD8+ and CD4+ T cells, TCR beta underwent sequencing. The authors negatively isolated CD8+ and CD4+ T cells and FACS-enriched TEMRA cells. Reverse transcription of roughly 0.45 to 1 ug RNA was performed with random hexamers. Multiplex immunoSEQ PCR targeted 54 Vbeta and 13 Jbeta TCR beta segments. One entry per CDR3 protein results from TCRdb running MiXCR on the immunoSEQ multiplex PCR reads. The table records roughly 180,000 distinct CDR3 sequences, around 94% of them present only once. The CDR3 sequence is 17 residues long. In germline, CDR1 is SGHRS, CDR2 YFSETQ. The ends lost 3 bases at V and 3 bases at J; junction bases unmatched: 11.

The TCR sequence derives from a human donor in good health. The chain uses TRBV5-1 and TRBJ1-1, with 10 bases matching TRBD1. The sequenced sample was CD4+ T cells from PBMCs. The CDR3 protein is CASSYGQGGLIDTEAFF. DNA of the CDR3: TGCGCCAGCAGCTACGGACAGGGGGGACTTATAGACACTGAAGCTTTCTTT.